The subject of this entry is one T cell receptor (beta chain). Its antigen is unknown. The protocol was immunoSEQ multiplex PCR, while the TCRdb copy is restricted to in-frame clones and leaves out a portion. The table records around 300,000 clones, approximately 86% of them present only once. Regarding treatment: over 15 received Ad26.COV2.S at low or high dose, single or two shots; 5 received placebo; per-sample allocation not given. After the first vaccine or placebo injection, samples were drawn on day 63. The sample came from a Boston adult aged 18-55 years. In the vaccine, an Ad26 vector expressed the SARS-CoV-2 spike of the Wuhan strain. Trimming took 4 bases from V and 7 from J; bases not matched to a gene: 5. This CDR3 has 15 residues. The V gene's germline CDR1 is SGHTA and CDR2 FQGTGA. This specimen comes from a study of Ad26.COV2.S vaccination and SARS-CoV-2 variants. Study outcomes and limitations: Total T cell responses, in the TCR breadth and depth analyses, may have been underestimated.

The sequencing here drew on peripheral blood, taken in a trial of Ad26.COV2.S vaccine versus placebo. This receptor was taken from a person between 18 and 60 years old who received the Ad26.COV2.S COVID-19 vaccine or a placebo. V usage is TRBV7-3 and J usage is TRBJ1-6; TRBD1 agrees at 9 bases. The CDR3 is CASSSGTGTNSPLHF. CDR3 bases: TGTGCCAGCAGCTCAGGGACAGGGACCAATTCACCCCTCCACTTT.